The 6 T cell receptor beta chains presented below share a single source sample, sequenced in a study of relationships among human T cell subsets. Semiquantitative ARM-PCR amplified T cell receptor alpha and beta CDR3 regions from mRNA. In ARM-PCR, communal superprimers followed tagged nested gene-specific primers for exponential amplification. MiXCR, applied by TCRdb to the multiplex PCR reads, yields one record per CDR3 protein. The sample yields over 10,000 distinct CDR3 sequences, roughly 65% seen once. The Th1 cells were the flow-through after CD25, CD56 and CD294 bead selections. The sequenced sample was CD4+ Th1 cells sorted from blood. These receptors came from a man aged 35 to 55 in good health.

The chain couples TRBV5-1 to TRBJ1-1; D possibly corresponds to TRBD1 (5 bases). This CDR3 region has 15 residues. The germline gives CDR1 SGHRS, CDR2 YFSETQ. The V gene lost 0 bases and the J gene lost 1 base, with 10 bases spanning the gap. The CDR3 spells CASSLGGHPNTEAFF. The CDR3 DNA sequence: TGCGCCAGCAGCTTGGGCGGACACCCGAACACTGAAGCTTTCTTT.

The chain has TRBV28 and TRBJ1-2; no clear D. V lost 6 bases, J lost 2 bases, and 4 bases lay in between. Germline CDR1 and CDR2: MDHEN and SYDVKM. There are 11 residues in the CDR3. CDR3 loop: CASRQNYGYTF. The CDR3 DNA follows: TGTGCCAGCAGACAAAACTATGGCTACACCTTC.

J is TRBJ1-1 and V is TRBV4-1; D possibly corresponds to TRBD1 (5 bases). This CDR3 comprises 16 residues. Trimming pared 1 base from V and 0 bases from J, leaving 12 bases between. Germline CDR1 is MGHRA and CDR2 is YSYEKL. CDR3 residues: CASSQVYMGVNTEAFF. DNA for the CDR3: TGCGCCAGCAGCCAAGTTTACATGGGGGTGAACACTGAAGCTTTCTTT.

CDR3 in DNA: TGTGCCAGCAGTCTTTTCTCGACTAGCACAGATACGCAGTATTTT. Translation: CASSLFSTSTDTQYF. J is TRBJ2-3 and V is TRBV6-2 or TRBV6-3; the D is unclear. The germline V gene encodes CDR1 MNHEY and CDR2 SVGEGT. The V gene lost 5 bases and the J gene lost 0 bases, with 12 bases spanning the gap. The CDR3 length is 15 residues.

This chain joins TRBV11-2 and TRBJ2-7; no reliable D call. The CDR3 loop spans 15 amino acids. Trimming removed 5 bases at V and 2 bases at J, with 16 bases between. CDR1 is SGHAT, CDR2 FQNNGV, per germline. CDR3 sequence reads: CASSAGPRPAYEQYF. The CDR3 nucleotides are TGTGCCAGCAGCGCAGGTCCGAGGCCCGCCTACGAGCAGTACTTC.

The V and J genes are TRBV18 and TRBJ2-1; 7 bases are a match to TRBD2. The germline CDR1 and CDR2 sequences are KGHSH and LQKENI. The CDR3 is made up of 16 amino acids. Trimming at V came to 1 base and at J to 6 bases, leaving 9 bases not matched to a gene. CDR3 in amino acids: CASSPQSGRKVNEQFF. DNA of the CDR3: TGTGCCAGCTCACCACAATCCGGGAGGAAGGTCAATGAGCAGTTCTTC. Based on the CDR3 plus reference TRBV18 and TRBJ2-1, the full variable domain is NAGVMQNPRHLVRRRGQEARLRCSPMKGHSHVYWYRQLPEEGLKFMVYLQKENIIDESGMPKERFSAEFPKEGPSILRIQQVVRGDSAAYFCASSPQSGRKVNEQFFGPGTRLTVL.